This TCR beta chain was retrieved from a study of CD8+ T cells in alopecia areata. Study-wide results and limits: Scalp sequencing also captures normal skin's resident alphabeta T cells.

Alopecia areata patients provided lesional scalp punch biopsies and peripheral blood, both collected for the study. About this clone: Its antigen is not known. This CDR3 is also generated by other DNA sequences in the sample.

Sequencing relied on a cDNA template that was reverse transcribed from extracted RNA. Clones were read by immunoSEQ multiplex PCR, and TCRdb kept only the in-frame ones, dropping some. This sample has over 85,000 clones, with around 44% found just once. This CDR3 is built from 12 residues. Trimming stripped 5 bases from V and 2 bases from J, with 5 bases between. Germline CDR1 SNHLY, CDR2 FYNNEI. The sequence derives from a human donor with alopecia areata. Sequencing input: CD4+ T cells sorted from blood. This rearrangement joins TRBV2 to TRBJ2-3; no clear D gene. CDR3 residues: CASSQDTDTQYF. CDR3 nucleotides: TGTGCCAGCAGTCAAGACACAGATACGCAGTATTTT.